This passage covers 8 T cell receptor beta chains from one sample sequenced in a study of blood T cell repertoires in COVID-19 (TCRdb year 2020). The method behind the library was the immunoSEQ multiplex PCR assay. Imported from immuneACCESS, the table was reduced by TCRdb to in-frame sequences with V and J called. These copies leave out some clones; in studies compared against another copy, an unresolved V gene accounts for under half, and the cause of the remainder is not known. Recorded for this sample are 250,000 to 350,000 clones; roughly 90% of them occurred a single time. The ten largest clonotypes hold 2.2% of the sample. The sequenced sample was peripheral blood. These receptors were collected from a woman aged 50 to 60 who had recovered from COVID-19.

The CDR3 coding sequence is TGCGCCAGCAGCCAAGACTGGGGACAGGGGGCAGATACGCAGTATTTT. The encoded protein is CASSQDWGQGADTQYF. This chain connects TRBV4-3 to TRBJ2-3; 11 bases line up with TRBD1. From germline, CDR1 is LGHNA and CDR2 YSLEER. This CDR3 has 16 residues. With V trimmed by 0 bases and J by 4 bases, 3 bases remained unmatched.

This clone was seen once. This sequence joins TRBV6-5 and TRBJ1-2; 7 bases agree with TRBD1. With 2 bases clipped from V and 13 bases from J, the junction kept 10 bases outside the gene matches. Germline lookup yields CDR1 MNHEY and CDR2 SVGAGI. The CDR3 is made up of 13 amino acids. The CDR3 nucleotides read TGTGCCAGCAGTTACGGGCCAGGGGGGCACTTCACCTTC. This encodes CASSYGPGGHFTF.

V is TRBV18 and J is TRBJ2-7; no clear D. Germline V CDR1 and CDR2: KGHSH, LQKENI. This CDR3 spans 17 amino acids. The ends were cut back, 1 base at V and 3 bases at J, with 19 bases in the middle. CDR3 sequence reads: CASSPLPAGFAYYEQYF. As DNA, the CDR3 is TGTGCCAGCTCACCACTACCGGCAGGTTTTGCGTACTACGAGCAGTACTTC.

CDR3 region: CASSYRETSRVVKLFF. The CDR3 DNA follows: TGTGCCAGCAGTTATCGAGAGACAAGCCGCGTCGTAAAACTGTTTTTT. The rearrangement links TRBV6-5 to TRBJ1-4, with D unclear. Germline lookup yields CDR1 MNHEY and CDR2 SVGAGI. The CDR3 loop spans 16 amino acids. Between the trimmed V and J ends, which lost 3 bases and 10 bases, there was a span of 21 bases.

The rearrangement joins TRBV6-2 or TRBV6-3 to TRBJ1-5; TRBD1 matches 7 bases. Per the germline V gene, CDR1 is MNHEY and CDR2 is SVGEGT. The CDR3 has 14 amino acids. V gave up 6 bases and J gave up 3 bases; unmatched junction bases: 5. This CDR3 is CASSLGQDNQPQHF. DNA for the CDR3: TGTGCCAGCAGCCTCGGACAGGACAATCAGCCCCAGCATTTT.

The chain is built from TRBV6-2 or TRBV6-3 and TRBJ2-3; TRBD2 matches 8 bases. J gave up 2 bases and V 6 bases, and 13 bases lay outside the gene matches. Germline V lookup: CDR1 MNHEY, CDR2 SVGEGT. This CDR3 contains 17 residues. In DNA form, the CDR3 reads TGTGCCAGCAGCTCCCGTCCGGGGGGGCGAGACACAGATACGCAGTATTTT. Its translation is CASSSRPGGRDTDTQYF.

About this clone itself: The sample carries other DNA sequences with the same CDR3. The genes are TRBV6-1 and TRBJ1-4, with D uncertain. CDR3 size: 13 residues. Germline assignment: CDR1 MNHNS and CDR2 SASEGT. The germline V and J ends were trimmed by 9 bases and 4 bases, with 12 bases remaining between them. CDR3: CASSDRGNEKLFF. DNA for the CDR3: TGTGCCAGTAGCGACCGGGGTAATGAAAAACTGTTTTTT.

V and J are TRBV3-1 (or the pseudogene TRBV3-2) and TRBJ2-4, with D perhaps matching TRBD1 (6 bases). Germline loops: CDR1 LGHDT, CDR2 YNNKEL (reference sequence). Deletions cut 1 base from V and 3 bases from J, with 19 bases between. The CDR3 spans 18 residues. DNA of the CDR3: TGTGCCAGCAGCCAAGTTCTAGTGGGGGCTGAGGGCAAAAACATTCAGTACTTC. It yields the protein CASSQVLVGAEGKNIQYF.